The sequence of this T cell receptor (beta chain) was determined in a study of OX40 agonist ivuxolimab in advanced cancers. Background on the study: Mean age approximately 55 years, range about 23 to 79; 82.7% male.

Clones were read by immunoSEQ multiplex PCR, and TCRdb kept only the in-frame ones, dropping some. The table has under 95,000 clones, 70% to 90% seen once. Looked up from germline, CDR1 is SGHDN and CDR2 is FVKESK. CDR3 length: 12 residues. V gave up 2 bases and J gave up 2 bases, with 1 base separating them. The source was CD4+ or CD8+ T cells sorted from blood, collected in a trial of the OX40 agonist ivuxolimab. V usage is TRBV14 and J usage is TRBJ1-3, with D hard to call. The receptor was derived from an adult with an advanced solid tumor such as melanoma, head and neck, liver or kidney cancer. DNA of the CDR3: TGTGCCAGCAGCCAAACTGGAAACACCATATATTTT. It codes for CASSQTGNTIYF.